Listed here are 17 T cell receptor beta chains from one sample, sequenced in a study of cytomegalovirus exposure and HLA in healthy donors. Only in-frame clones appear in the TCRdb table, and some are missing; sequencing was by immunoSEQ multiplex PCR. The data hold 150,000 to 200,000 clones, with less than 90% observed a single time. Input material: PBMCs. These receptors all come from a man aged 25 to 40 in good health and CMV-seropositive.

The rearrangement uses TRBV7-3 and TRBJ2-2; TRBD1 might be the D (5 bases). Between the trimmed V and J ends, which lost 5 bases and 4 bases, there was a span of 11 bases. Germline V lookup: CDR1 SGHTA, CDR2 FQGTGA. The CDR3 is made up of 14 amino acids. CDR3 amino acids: CASSLFDSTGELFF. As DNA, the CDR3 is TGTGCCAGCAGCCTTTTCGACAGCACCGGGGAGCTGTTTTTT.

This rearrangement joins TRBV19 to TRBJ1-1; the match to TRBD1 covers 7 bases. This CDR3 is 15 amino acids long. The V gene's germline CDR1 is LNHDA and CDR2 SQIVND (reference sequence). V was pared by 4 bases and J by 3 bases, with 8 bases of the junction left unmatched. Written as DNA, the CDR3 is TGTGCCAGTAGTAAGGCAGGGGGGACGGACACTGAAGCTTTCTTT. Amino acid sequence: CASSKAGGTDTEAFF.

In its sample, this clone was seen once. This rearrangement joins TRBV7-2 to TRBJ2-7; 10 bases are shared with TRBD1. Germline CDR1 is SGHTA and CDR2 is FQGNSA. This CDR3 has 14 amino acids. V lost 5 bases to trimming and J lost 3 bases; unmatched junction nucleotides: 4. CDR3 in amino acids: CASSDRTGGYEQYF. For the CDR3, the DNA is TGTGCCAGCAGCGACCGGACAGGGGGCTACGAGCAGTACTTC.

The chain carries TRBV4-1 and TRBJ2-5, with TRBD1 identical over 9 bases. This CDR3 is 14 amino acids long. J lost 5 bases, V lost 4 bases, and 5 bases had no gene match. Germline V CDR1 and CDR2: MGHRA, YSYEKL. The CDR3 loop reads CASSLTGGKETQYF. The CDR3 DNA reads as TGCGCCAGCAGCCTAACAGGGGGCAAGGAGACCCAGTACTTC.

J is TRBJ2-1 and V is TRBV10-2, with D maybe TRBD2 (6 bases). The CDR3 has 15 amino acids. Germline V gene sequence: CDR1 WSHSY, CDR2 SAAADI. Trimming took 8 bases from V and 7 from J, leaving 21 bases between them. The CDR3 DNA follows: TGCGCCAGCTACGTCGGGGCGGGGCCAAGGAATGAGCAGTTCTTC. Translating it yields CASYVGAGPRNEQFF.

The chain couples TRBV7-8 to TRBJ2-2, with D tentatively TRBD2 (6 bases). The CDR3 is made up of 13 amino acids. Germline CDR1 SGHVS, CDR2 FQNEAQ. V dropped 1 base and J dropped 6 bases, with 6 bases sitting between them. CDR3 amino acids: CASSLGLAGELFF. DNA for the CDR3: TGTGCCAGCAGCTTAGGACTAGCCGGGGAGCTGTTTTTT.

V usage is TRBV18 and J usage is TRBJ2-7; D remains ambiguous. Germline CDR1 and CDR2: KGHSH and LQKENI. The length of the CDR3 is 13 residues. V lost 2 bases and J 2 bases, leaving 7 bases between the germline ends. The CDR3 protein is CASSPADTYEQYF. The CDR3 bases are TGTGCCAGCTCACCAGCGGATACCTACGAGCAGTACTTC.

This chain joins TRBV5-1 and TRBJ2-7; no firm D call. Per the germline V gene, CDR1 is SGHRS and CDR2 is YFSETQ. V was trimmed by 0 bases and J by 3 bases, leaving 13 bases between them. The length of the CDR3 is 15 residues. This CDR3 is CASSLALSAGYEQYF. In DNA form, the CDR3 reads TGCGCCAGCAGCTTGGCACTTAGTGCAGGCTACGAGCAGTACTTC.

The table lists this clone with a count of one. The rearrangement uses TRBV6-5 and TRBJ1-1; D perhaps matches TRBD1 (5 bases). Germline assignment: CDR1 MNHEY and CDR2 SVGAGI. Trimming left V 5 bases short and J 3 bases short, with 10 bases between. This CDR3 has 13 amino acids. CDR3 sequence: CASSLRGDTEAFF. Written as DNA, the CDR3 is TGTGCCAGCAGTCTACGGGGGGACACTGAAGCTTTCTTT.

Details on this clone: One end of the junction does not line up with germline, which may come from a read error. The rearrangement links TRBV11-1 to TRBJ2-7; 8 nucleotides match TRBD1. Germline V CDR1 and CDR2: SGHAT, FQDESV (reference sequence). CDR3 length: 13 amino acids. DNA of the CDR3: TGTGCCAGCAGCTTAGATAGGATTGGACAGGGAACATTC. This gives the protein CASSLDRIGQGTF.

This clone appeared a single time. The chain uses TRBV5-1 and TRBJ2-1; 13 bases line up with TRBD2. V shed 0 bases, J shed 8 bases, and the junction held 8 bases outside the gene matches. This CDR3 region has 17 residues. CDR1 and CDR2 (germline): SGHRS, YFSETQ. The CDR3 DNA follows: TGCGCCAGCAGCTTGGGGACTAGCGGGAGTGTAAGCTATGAGCAGTTCTTC. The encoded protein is CASSLGTSGSVSYEQFF.

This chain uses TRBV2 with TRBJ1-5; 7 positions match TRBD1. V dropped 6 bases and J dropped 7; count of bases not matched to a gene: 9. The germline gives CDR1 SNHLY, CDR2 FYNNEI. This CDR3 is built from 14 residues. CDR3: CASSAGTASQPQHF. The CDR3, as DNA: TGTGCCAGCAGCGCCGGGACAGCTTCCCAGCCCCAGCATTTT.

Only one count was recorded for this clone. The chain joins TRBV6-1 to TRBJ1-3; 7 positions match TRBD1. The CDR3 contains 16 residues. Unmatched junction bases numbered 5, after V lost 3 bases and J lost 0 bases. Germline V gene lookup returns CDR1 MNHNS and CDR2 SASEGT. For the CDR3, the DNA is TGTGCCAGCAGTGATCAAGGGACAGTCTCTGGAAACACCATATATTTT. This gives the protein CASSDQGTVSGNTIYF.

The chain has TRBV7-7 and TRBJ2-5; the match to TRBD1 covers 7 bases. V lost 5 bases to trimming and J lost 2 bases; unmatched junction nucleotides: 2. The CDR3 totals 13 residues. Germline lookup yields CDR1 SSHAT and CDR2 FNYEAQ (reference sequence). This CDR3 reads CASSPDRQETQYF. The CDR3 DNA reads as TGTGCCAGCAGCCCGGACAGGCAAGAGACCCAGTACTTC.

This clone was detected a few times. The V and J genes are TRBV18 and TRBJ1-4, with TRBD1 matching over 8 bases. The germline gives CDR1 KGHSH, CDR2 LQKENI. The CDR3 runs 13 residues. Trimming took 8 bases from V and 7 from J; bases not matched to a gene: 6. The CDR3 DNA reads TGTGCCAGCACTGGACAGGGTGCTGAAAAACTGTTTTTT. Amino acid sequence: CASTGQGAEKLFF.

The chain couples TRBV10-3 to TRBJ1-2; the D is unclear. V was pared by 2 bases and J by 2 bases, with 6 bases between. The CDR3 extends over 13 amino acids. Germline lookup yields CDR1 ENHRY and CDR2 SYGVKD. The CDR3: CAISEGENYGYTF. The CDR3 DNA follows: TGTGCCATCAGTGAGGGAGAAAACTATGGCTACACCTTC.

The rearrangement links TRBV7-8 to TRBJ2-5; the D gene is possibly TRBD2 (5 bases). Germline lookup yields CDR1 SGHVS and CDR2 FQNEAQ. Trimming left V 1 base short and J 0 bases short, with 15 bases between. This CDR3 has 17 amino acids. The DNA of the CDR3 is TGTGCCAGCAGCTTAGATTCCGGGATGGGGTACCAAGAGACCCAGTACTTC. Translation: CASSLDSGMGYQETQYF.